A single TCR beta chain is shown here with its context. The antigen is unknown. The data were taken from a study of T cell repertoires in cytomegalovirus infection. Study summary: Public TCR beta signatures marked donors with CMV infection and the matching HLA. Study findings and constraints: Dominating the ex vivo response were TCR beta clonotypes that were CMV-specific and HLA-C-restricted.

A single record per CDR3 protein comes from TCRdb applying MiXCR to the reads. The sample consists of 68,000 or so distinct CDR3 sequences, 22% of them appearing once. Looked up from germline, CDR1 is SGDLS and CDR2 is YYNGEE. Unmatched junction bases numbered 14, after V lost 3 bases and J lost 5 bases. The CDR3 runs 17 residues. The receptor comes from a human donor in good health (CMV status not recorded). Some clones in this sample may be carry-over from other donors' samples. The rearrangement links TRBV9 to TRBJ2-5, with 9 bases identical to TRBD2. Source material: PBMCs, sequenced either directly or after in vitro stimulation (not recorded which). The CDR3 loop reads CASSALGGGRAGETQYF. For the CDR3, the DNA is TGTGCCAGCAGCGCCCTGGGTGGCGGGAGGGCCGGGGAGACCCAGTACTTC.